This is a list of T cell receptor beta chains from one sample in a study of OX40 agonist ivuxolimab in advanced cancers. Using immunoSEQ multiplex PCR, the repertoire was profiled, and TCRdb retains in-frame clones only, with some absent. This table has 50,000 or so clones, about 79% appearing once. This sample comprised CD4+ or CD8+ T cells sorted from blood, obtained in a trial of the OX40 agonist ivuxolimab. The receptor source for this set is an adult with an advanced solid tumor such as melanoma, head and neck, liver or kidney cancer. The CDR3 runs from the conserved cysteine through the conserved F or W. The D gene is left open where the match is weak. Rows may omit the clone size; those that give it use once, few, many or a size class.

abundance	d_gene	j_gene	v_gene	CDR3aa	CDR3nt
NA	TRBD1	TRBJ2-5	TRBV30	CAWSVDRGETQYF	TGTGCCTGGAGTGTCGACAGGGGAGAGACCCAGTACTTC
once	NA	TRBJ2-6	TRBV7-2	CASSLLYGANVLTF	TGTGCCAGCAGCCTTTTATATGGGGCCAACGTCCTGACTTTC
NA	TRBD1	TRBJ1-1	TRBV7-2	CASSWDRNTEAFF	TGTGCCAGCAGCTGGGACAGAAACACTGAAGCTTTCTTT
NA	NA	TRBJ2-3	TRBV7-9	CASSLDTRLGTQYF	TGTGCCAGCAGCTTAGATACTAGACTCGGAACGCAGTATTTT
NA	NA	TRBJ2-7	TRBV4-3	CASSPQRTFLDEQYF	TGCGCCAGCAGCCCGCAAAGGACTTTCCTCGACGAGCAGTACTTC
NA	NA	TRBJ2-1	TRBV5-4	CASSPTLGGSSYNEQFF	TGTGCCAGCAGTCCTACTCTCGGGGGCAGCTCCTACAATGAGCAGTTCTTC
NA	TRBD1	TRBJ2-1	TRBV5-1	CASSWKLDRLIFDEQFF	TGCGCCAGCAGCTGGAAGCTGGACAGGTTAATCTTTGATGAGCAGTTCTTC
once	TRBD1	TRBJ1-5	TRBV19	CASSIRQGDQPQHF	TGTGCCAGTAGTATACGGCAGGGGGATCAGCCCCAGCATTTT
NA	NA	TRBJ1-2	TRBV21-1	CASTRDCRVGFNGYTF	TGTGCCAGCACCCGGGACTGCCGAGTCGGGTTTAATGGCTACACCTTC
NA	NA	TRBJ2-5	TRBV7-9	CASSYYGGTQETQYF	TGTGCCAGCAGCTACTACGGCGGGACGCAAGAGACCCAGTACTTC
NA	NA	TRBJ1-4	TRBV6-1	CASSEGQAGGEKLFF	TGTGCCAGCAGTGAAGGACAGGCCGGGGGTGAAAAACTGTTTTTT
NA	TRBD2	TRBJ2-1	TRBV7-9	CASTATSGIHNEQFF	TGTGCCAGCACCGCGACTAGCGGGATTCACAATGAGCAGTTCTTC
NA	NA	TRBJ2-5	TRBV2	CASSFWSESETQYF	TGTGCCAGTTCTTTTTGGTCAGAGTCAGAGACCCAGTACTTC
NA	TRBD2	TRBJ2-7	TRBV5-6	CASSPGGSEQYF	TGTGCCAGCAGCCCGGGGGGGAGTGAGCAGTACTTC
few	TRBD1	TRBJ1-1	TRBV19	CASRDRGRTEAFF	TGTGCCAGTAGGGACAGGGGGCGGACTGAAGCTTTCTTT
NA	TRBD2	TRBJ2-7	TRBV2	CASEGTGLAGGIDEQYF	TGTGCCAGCGAGGGGACGGGACTAGCGGGAGGAATCGACGAGCAGTACTTC
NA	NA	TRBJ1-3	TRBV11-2	CASNLRGAGNTIYF	TGTGCCAGCAACCTTCGGGGTGCTGGAAACACCATATATTTT
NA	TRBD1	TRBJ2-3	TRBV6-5	CASRRRGTGLDTQYF	TGTGCCAGCAGACGCCGAGGGACAGGGTTAGATACGCAGTATTTT
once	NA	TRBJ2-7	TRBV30	CASRPRSYF	TGTGCCTCCAGGCCACGGTCGTACTTC
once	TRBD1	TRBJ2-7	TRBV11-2	CASSSSSGGVPFEQYF	TGTGCCAGCAGCTCGTCCTCAGGGGGCGTACCATTCGAGCAGTACTTC
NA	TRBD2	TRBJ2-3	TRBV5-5	CASSLGSGGRGSTDTQYF	TGTGCCAGCAGCTTGGGGTCTGGCGGGAGGGGGAGCACAGATACGCAGTATTTT
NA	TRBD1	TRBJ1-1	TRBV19	CASSEGAQFENTEAFF	TGTGCCAGTAGTGAGGGGGCCCAATTTGAGAACACTGAAGCTTTCTTT
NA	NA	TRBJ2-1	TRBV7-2	CASSLASDNEQFF	TGTGCCAGCAGCTTAGCTTCTGACAATGAGCAGTTCTTC
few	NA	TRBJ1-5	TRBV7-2	CASSLGYQPNQPQHF	TGTGCCAGCAGCTTAGGTTACCAGCCCAATCAGCCCCAGCATTTT
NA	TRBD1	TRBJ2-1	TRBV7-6	CASSLGRGQAQEQFF	TGTGCCAGCAGCTTAGGCAGGGGGCAGGCTCAAGAGCAGTTCTTC
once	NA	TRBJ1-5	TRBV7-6	CASSLYSASDQPQHF	TGTGCCAGCAGCTTATATTCAGCCTCAGATCAGCCCCAGCATTTT
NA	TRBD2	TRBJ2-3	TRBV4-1	CASSPSVLAGVTDTQYF	TGCGCCAGCAGCCCGTCAGTCCTAGCGGGAGTTACAGATACGCAGTATTTT
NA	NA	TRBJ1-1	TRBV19	CASNSGTWTEAFF	TGTGCCAGTAATTCCGGGACATGGACTGAAGCTTTCTTT
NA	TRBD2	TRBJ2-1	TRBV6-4	CASRAGTSGNNEQFF	TGTGCCAGCAGAGCCGGGACTAGCGGGAACAATGAGCAGTTCTTC
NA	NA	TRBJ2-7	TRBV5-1	CASSLGVGGLSYEQYF	TGCGCCAGCAGCTTGGGAGTCGGGGGGCTCTCCTACGAGCAGTACTTC
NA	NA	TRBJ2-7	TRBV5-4	CASSSGEKPHEQYF	TGTGCCAGCAGCTCGGGGGAGAAGCCCCACGAGCAGTACTTC
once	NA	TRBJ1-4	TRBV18	CASSLMRLTVPNEKLFF	TGTGCCAGCTCCCTAATGCGGTTGACAGTCCCTAATGAAAAACTGTTTTTT
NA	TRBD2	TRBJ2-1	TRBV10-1	CASSEMGSGSHHEQFF	TGCGCCAGCAGTGAAATGGGTAGCGGGAGCCATCATGAGCAGTTCTTC
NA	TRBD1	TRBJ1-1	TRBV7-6	CASSRTGYTEAFF	TGTGCCAGCAGCAGGACAGGGTATACTGAAGCTTTCTTT
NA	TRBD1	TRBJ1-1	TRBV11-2	CASSFTGTGGTEAFF	TGTGCCAGCAGCTTTACCGGGACAGGGGGCACTGAAGCTTTCTTT
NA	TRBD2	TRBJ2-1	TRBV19	CASSINSGTLYNEQFF	TGTGCCAGTAGTATCAATAGCGGGACGCTTTACAATGAGCAGTTCTTC
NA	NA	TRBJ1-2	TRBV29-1	CSVEDRDLLYGYTF	TGCAGCGTTGAGGACCGGGACCTGCTCTATGGCTACACCTTC
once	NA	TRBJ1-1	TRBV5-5	CASSFIRYSMNTEAFF	TGTGCCAGCAGCTTCATCAGATACTCTATGAACACTGAAGCTTTCTTT
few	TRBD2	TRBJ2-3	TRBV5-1	CASTRGGSTDTQYF	TGCGCCAGCACCCGGGGCGGGAGTACAGATACGCAGTATTTT
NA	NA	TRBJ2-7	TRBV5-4	CASSLSGTVTYEQYF	TGTGCCAGCAGCTTGAGCGGAACAGTGACCTACGAGCAGTACTTC
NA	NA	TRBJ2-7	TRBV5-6	CASSLETTGSYEQYF	TGTGCCAGCAGCTTGGAGACTACAGGGAGCTACGAGCAGTACTTC
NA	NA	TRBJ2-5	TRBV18	CASSPRAKETQYF	TGTGCCAGCTCACCCCGGGCCAAAGAGACCCAGTACTTC
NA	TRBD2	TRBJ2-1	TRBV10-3	CAISTSGGYNEQFF	TGTGCCATCAGTACTAGCGGGGGCTACAATGAGCAGTTCTTC
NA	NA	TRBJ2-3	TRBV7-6	CASSSGLYPTQYF	TGTGCCAGCAGCTCCGGACTCTATCCGACGCAGTATTTT
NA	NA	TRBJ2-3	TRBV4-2	CASSPQQGSTDTQYF	TGTGCCAGCAGCCCTCAACAGGGTAGCACAGATACGCAGTATTTT
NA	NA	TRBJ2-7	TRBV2	CASSERDLDEQYF	TGTGCCAGCAGTGAAAGGGACTTAGACGAGCAGTACTTC
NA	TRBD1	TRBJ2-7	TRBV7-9	CASSYRQGANQYF	TGTGCCAGCAGCTACCGACAGGGGGCGAACCAGTACTTC
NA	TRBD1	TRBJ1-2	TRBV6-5	CASISSGDRVGYTF	TGTGCCAGCATATCCTCGGGGGACAGGGTTGGCTACACCTTC
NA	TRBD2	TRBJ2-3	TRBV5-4	CASSQRTSGSTDTQYF	TGTGCCAGCAGCCAACGGACTAGCGGGAGTACAGATACGCAGTATTTT
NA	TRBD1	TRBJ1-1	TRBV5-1	CASSSGRGHTNTEAFF	TGCGCCAGCAGCTCCGGGAGGGGGCATACGAACACTGAAGCTTTCTTT
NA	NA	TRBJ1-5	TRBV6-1	CASSGTLTYQPQHF	TGTGCCAGCAGTGGAACTTTGACCTATCAGCCCCAGCATTTT
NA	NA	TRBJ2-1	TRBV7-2	CASSSPAGNNEQFF	TGTGCCAGCAGCTCTCCGGCGGGCAACAATGAGCAGTTCTTC
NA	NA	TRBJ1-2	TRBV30	CAWGHRPNYGYTF	TGTGCCTGGGGACACCGTCCTAACTATGGCTACACCTTC
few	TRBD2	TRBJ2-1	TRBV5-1	CASSLSASGSTEQFF	TGCGCCAGCAGCTTGTCTGCTAGCGGGAGCACTGAGCAGTTCTTC
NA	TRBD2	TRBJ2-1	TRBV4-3	CASSQESGTYNEQFF	TGCGCCAGCAGCCAAGAGAGCGGGACCTACAATGAGCAGTTCTTC
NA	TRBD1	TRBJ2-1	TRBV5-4	CASSPPGQGAIGEQFF	TGTGCCAGCAGCCCTCCAGGACAGGGGGCTATCGGTGAGCAGTTCTTC
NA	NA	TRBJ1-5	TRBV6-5	CASSVGGDSNQPQHF	TGTGCCAGCAGCGTCGGAGGAGATAGCAATCAGCCCCAGCATTTT